This T cell receptor beta chain was obtained from a study of cytomegalovirus exposure and HLA in healthy donors. PCR used 60 Vbeta primers and 13 Jbeta primers. Repertoires were generated with immunoSEQ multiplex PCR, while TCRdb's copy carries only in-frame clones and drops some. The data hold some 90,000 clones, with more than 70% observed a single time. V shed 3 bases and J 7 bases; nucleotides not matched to a gene: 6. Germline V gene lookup returns CDR1 SGHTS and CDR2 YDEGEE. The CDR3 is 15 amino acids. The study's findings and limits: Sequencing probably produced one cluster of sequence variants that were highly shared.

About this clone: As yet, its antigen is unknown.

This clonotype was sampled from a man in his forties in good health and CMV-seronegative. Sequenced: PBMCs. The chain couples TRBV5-8 to TRBJ2-1, with 11 nucleotides matching TRBD1. The CDR3, as DNA: TGTGCCAGCAGCTGGGGGACAGGGGGGAGGAATGAGCAGTTCTTC. It is translated as CASSWGTGGRNEQFF.